This T cell receptor (beta chain) appears in the sequencing data of a study of T cell changes during pregnancy in multiple sclerosis. Germline V CDR1 and CDR2: SNHLY, FYNNEI. The CDR3 extends over 15 amino acids. The trim removed 6 bases at V and 5 bases at J, leaving 11 bases unmatched. Only in-frame clones appear in the TCRdb table, and some are missing; sequencing was by immunoSEQ multiplex PCR. The sample carries some 38,000 clones, more than 75% recorded once. Sequenced here: CD8+ T cells from peripheral blood mononuclear cells, sampled in the third trimester of pregnancy. This TCR was recovered from a female donor with multiple sclerosis, enrolled in a pregnancy study. The chain links TRBV2 to TRBJ1-1; 8 positions match TRBD1. CDR3 DNA: TGTGCCAGCAGACCTAAGGACAGGGCGTTTACTGAAGCTTTCTTT. Residues: CASRPKDRAFTEAFF. Full variable domain (remainder filled in from reference TRBV2 and TRBJ1-1): EPEVTQTPSHQVTQMGQEVILRCVPISNHLYFYWYRQILGQKVEFLVSFYNNEISEKSEIFDDQFSVERPDGSNFTLKIRSTKLEDSAMYFCASRPKDRAFTEAFFGQGTRLTVV.